This T cell receptor beta chain was captured by sequencing in a study of T cells in Graves' hyperthyroidism and ophthalmopathy. V was clipped by 1 base and J by 2 bases, with 11 bases between them. Germline assignment: CDR1 SGHTA and CDR2 FQGNSA. This CDR3 is 15 amino acids long. Template material for amplifying TCR beta CDR3 regions consisted of RNA transcripts. The TCR CDR3 first-round RT-PCR relied on the HTBI primer set. TCRdb analysed the multiplex PCR reads with MiXCR anew, one entry per CDR3 protein. The sample has about 590,000 distinct CDR3 sequences; 15% to 19% are singletons. The hyperthyroidism patients had all been newly diagnosed, and their disease duration was under 2 months. Their ages ranged from 18 to 65 years. Overall study results and limits: Researchers found most expanded thyroid clonotypes above 0.001 in blood as well. Stable hyperthyroidism was told apart from ophthalmopathy by a model built on 13 V-J features.

There are many counts of this clonotype. The antigen remains undetermined. This TCR was sampled from a woman between 25 and 40 years old with Graves' hyperthyroidism. The chain couples TRBV7-2 to TRBJ2-5; D unresolved. The sequenced sample was blood. The CDR3 sequence is CASSLVFGTQETQYF. In DNA form, the CDR3 reads TGTGCCAGCAGCTTAGTGTTTGGCACACAAGAGACCCAGTACTTC.